This T cell receptor (beta chain) was sequenced in a study of blood T cell repertoires in COVID-19. Looking at the study overall: Researchers got acute and convalescent COVID-19 samples from the United States, Italy and Spain. From T cells, B-cell-depleted T cells, or PBMCs came the material, which was cDNA or gDNA.

In the source study's methods: It was from reference gene primer amplification that nucleated cell counts were estimated. Using immunoSEQ multiplex PCR, the repertoire was profiled, and TCRdb retains in-frame clones only, with some absent. For V, J and clone size, that table is used; D and trimming come from the DNA. The sample has approximately 160,000 clones, around 74% seen once. The CDR3 sequence is 13 residues long. Germline V gene data show CDR1 as MRHNA and CDR2 as SNTAGT. Trimming removed 8 bases from V and 7 bases from J; junction bases left unmatched: 10. This chain connects TRBV6-4 to TRBJ1-1, with 7 nucleotides matching TRBD1. This receptor was taken from a man aged 65 to 79 with acute or convalescent COVID-19. Sequencing was performed on peripheral blood. CDR3 region: CASGPRQGLEAFF. CDR3 nucleotides: TGTGCCAGCGGACCCCGACAGGGACTTGAAGCTTTCTTT.